The 10 T cell receptor beta chains in this list originate from one sample, sequenced in a study of blood T cells in healthy people across ages. A sample-barcoded 5' primer and a J-beta primer mix were used in a second PCR of about 7 to 12 cycles. Each CDR3 protein is one row after TCRdb ran MiXCR on the 5' RACE reads. The sample holds hundreds of thousands of distinct CDR3 sequences, approximately 30% seen once. The sequenced material came from blood. All receptors come from an elderly woman in good health.

This clonotype appeared many times. The chain recombines TRBV20-1 with TRBJ2-3; tentative D call: TRBD1 (6 bases). Germline assignment: CDR1 DFQATT and CDR2 SNEGSKA (reference sequence). The V end lost 2 bases, the J end lost 3 bases, and 15 bases lay between the germline ends. The CDR3 is made up of 15 amino acids. CDR3 protein: CSARTQGRRTDTQYF. The CDR3 nucleotides are TGCAGTGCTAGAACACAGGGCAGAAGAACAGATACGCAGTATTTT.

The DNA for the CDR3 is TGTGCCAGCGGTGTGAGCACAGATACGCAGTATTTT. It translates to CASGVSTDTQYF. This chain connects TRBV12-3 or TRBV12-4 to TRBJ2-3; D is ambiguous. The CDR3 is made up of 12 amino acids. V lost 8 bases and J lost 0, with 6 bases in between.

This clonotype was found once. This likely comes from a read error, as the CDR3 has no conserved phenylalanine or tryptophan at its end. V usage is TRBV6-2 or TRBV6-3 and J usage is TRBJ2-1; TRBD2 matches at 11 bases. The CDR3 has 13 amino acids. The germline V gene has CDR1 MNHEY and CDR2 SVGEGT. The junction had 5 bases not matched to a gene; V was cut back by 6 bases and J by 10 bases. In DNA form, the CDR3 reads TGTGCCAGCAGGCTCCCTAGCGGGAGGGAGCAGTTCGTC. It specifies CASRLPSGREQFV.

Of note for this clonotype: An end of the junction does not agree with germline; a read error may underlie this. Written as DNA, the CDR3 is TGTGCCGGCAGCCAAAGGGTCCCGGGGCTCGGAAACACCATATATTTT. The encoded protein is CAGSQRVPGLGNTIYF. This chain uses TRBV4-2 with TRBJ1-3; TRBD1 is a possible D gene (5 bases). Germline CDR1 is LGHNA and CDR2 is YNFKEQ. There are 16 residues in the CDR3.

This clonotype showed up many times. This sequence joins TRBV29-1 and TRBJ2-5; 8 bases agree with TRBD2. J was trimmed by 1 base and V by 8 bases; bases with no gene match: 15. CDR1 is SQVTM and CDR2 is ANQGSEA in the germline V gene. The CDR3 length is 16 residues. This chain's CDR3 is CSFPPSGGRAQETQYF. The DNA of the CDR3 is TGCAGCTTCCCCCCATCGGGGGGGCGCGCCCAAGAGACCCAGTACTTC.

The sample holds many counts of this clonotype. The rearrangement uses TRBV20-1 and TRBJ2-5; no clear D gene. This CDR3 has 14 amino acids. V gave up 0 bases and J gave up 6 bases, with 14 bases separating them. CDR1 is DFQATT, CDR2 SNEGSKA, per germline (reference sequence). For the CDR3, the DNA is TGCAGTGCTAGAGACATCCAAGAGATCCAGACCCAGTACTTC. Amino acid sequence: CSARDIQEIQTQYF.

This clonotype was seen ten or more times. This chain uses TRBV7-3 with TRBJ1-2, with D uncertain. The germline gives CDR1 SGHTA, CDR2 FQGTGA. CDR3 length equals 13 residues. Trimming removed 2 bases at V and 6 bases at J, with 10 bases between. The CDR3 DNA reads TGTGCCAGCAGCTTACATTCTGGGGATGGCTACACCTTC. It translates to CASSLHSGDGYTF.

As regards this clonotype: One base away lies a much larger clone, so this may be a sequencing read error. V and J are TRBV2 and TRBJ2-3, with 7 bases fitting TRBD1. From germline, CDR1 is SNHLY and CDR2 FYNNEI. The CDR3 runs 14 residues. CDR3 DNA: TGTGCCAGCAGTGAGACAGGGCACACAGGTACGCAGTATTTT. Its translation: CASSETGHTGTQYF.

This clonotype was recorded at least ten times. This chain joins TRBV12-3 or TRBV12-4 and TRBJ2-1; possible D gene TRBD1, 5 bases. The CDR3 is 14 amino acids. The V and J ends lost 2 bases and 6 bases respectively, with 11 bases between them. The chain's CDR3 is CASSLKGASNEQFF. CDR3 nucleotide sequence: TGTGCCAGCAGTTTAAAAGGGGCCAGCAATGAGCAGTTCTTC.

This clonotype was counted many times. This chain joins TRBV7-9 and TRBJ1-2; a weak D match, TRBD1 (6 bases). The CDR3 consists of 15 residues. Germline V gives CDR1 SEHNR, CDR2 FQNEAQ (reference sequence). V was clipped by 5 bases and J by 2 bases, with 15 bases between them. Written as DNA, the CDR3 is TGTGCCAGCAGCCCTACCGGGACAAACAACTATGGCTACACCTTC. This translates into CASSPTGTNNYGYTF.